What follows describes a single T cell receptor (beta chain). Its matching antigen is unknown. The germline gives CDR1 SGHNT, CDR2 YYREEE (reference sequence). Trimming pared 4 bases from V and 4 bases from J, leaving 14 bases between. This CDR3 is 14 amino acids long. The data originate from a study of T cell responses to AZD1222 COVID-19 vaccine. Broader study findings: Unmutated regions of variants are reportedly targeted by nearly half of spike-specific TCRs.

Clones were sequenced by immunoSEQ multiplex PCR, and TCRdb holds only the in-frame ones, with some missing. The data show approximately 140,000 clones, more than 80% seen once. This receptor was taken from an adult who received the AZD1222 COVID-19 vaccine. The J gene is TRBJ1-1, the V gene TRBV5-4; D call uncertain. This specimen consisted of peripheral blood, obtained 28 days after the second AZD1222 dose. The CDR3 loop reads CASSVYHGGTEAFF. The CDR3 nucleotides are TGTGCCAGCAGCGTTTATCACGGAGGCACTGAAGCTTTCTTT.